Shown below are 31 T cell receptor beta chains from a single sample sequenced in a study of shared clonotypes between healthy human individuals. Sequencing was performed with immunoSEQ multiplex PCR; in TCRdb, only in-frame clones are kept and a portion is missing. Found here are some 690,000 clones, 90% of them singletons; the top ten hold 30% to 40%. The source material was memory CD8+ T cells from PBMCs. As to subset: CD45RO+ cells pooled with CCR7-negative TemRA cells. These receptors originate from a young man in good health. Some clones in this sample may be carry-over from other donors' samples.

The CDR3 region has the DNA TGTGCCAGCAGCTCCCTGACGACCGAAAACACCGGGGAGCTGTTTTTT. This gives the protein CASSSLTTENTGELFF. This chain uses TRBV7-9 with TRBJ2-2; no reliable D call. Germline CDR1 is SEHNR and CDR2 is FQNEAQ (reference sequence). The CDR3 sequence is 16 residues long. The germline V and J ends were trimmed by 4 bases and 2 bases, with 14 bases remaining between them.

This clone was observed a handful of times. The CDR3: CASSGFTDTARGEAFF. Written as DNA, the CDR3 is TGTGCCAGCAGTGGGTTTACGGACACTGCGCGGGGGGAAGCTTTCTTT. This chain connects TRBV2 to TRBJ1-1, with TRBD1 as a possible D gene (5 bases). CDR1 is SNHLY, CDR2 FYNNEI, per germline. The CDR3 runs 16 residues. The ends were cut back, 4 bases at V and 8 bases at J, with 23 bases in the middle.

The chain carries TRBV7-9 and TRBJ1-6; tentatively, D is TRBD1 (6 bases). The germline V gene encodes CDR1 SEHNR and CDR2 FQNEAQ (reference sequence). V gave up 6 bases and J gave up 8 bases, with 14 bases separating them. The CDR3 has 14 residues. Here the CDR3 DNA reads TGTGCCAGCAGACCACAGGGTTTCGATTCACCCCTCCACTTT. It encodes CASRPQGFDSPLHF.

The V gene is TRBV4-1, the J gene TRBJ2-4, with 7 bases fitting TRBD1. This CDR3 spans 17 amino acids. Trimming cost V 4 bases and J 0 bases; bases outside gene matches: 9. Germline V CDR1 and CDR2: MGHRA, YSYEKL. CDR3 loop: CASSLNRGTLAKNIQYF. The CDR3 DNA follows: TGCGCCAGCAGCCTCAACAGGGGAACACTAGCCAAAAACATTCAGTACTTC.

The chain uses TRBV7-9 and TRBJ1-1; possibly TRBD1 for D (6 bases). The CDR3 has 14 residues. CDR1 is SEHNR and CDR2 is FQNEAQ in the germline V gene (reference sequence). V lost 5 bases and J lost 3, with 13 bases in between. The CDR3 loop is CASSPSQGDTEAFF. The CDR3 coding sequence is TGTGCCAGCAGCCCCTCACAGGGAGACACTGAAGCTTTCTTT.

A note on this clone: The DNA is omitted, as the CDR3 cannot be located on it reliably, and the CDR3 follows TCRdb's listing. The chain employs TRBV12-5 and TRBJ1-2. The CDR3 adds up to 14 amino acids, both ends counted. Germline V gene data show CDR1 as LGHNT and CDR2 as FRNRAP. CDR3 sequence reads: CASGLGTGNYGYTF.

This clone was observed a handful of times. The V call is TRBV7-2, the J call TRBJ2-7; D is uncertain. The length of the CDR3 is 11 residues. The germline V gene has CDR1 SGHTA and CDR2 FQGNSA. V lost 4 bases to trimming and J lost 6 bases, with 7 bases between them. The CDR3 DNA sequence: TGTGCCAGCAGCTATAGTCGCGAGCAGTACTTC. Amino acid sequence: CASSYSREQYF.

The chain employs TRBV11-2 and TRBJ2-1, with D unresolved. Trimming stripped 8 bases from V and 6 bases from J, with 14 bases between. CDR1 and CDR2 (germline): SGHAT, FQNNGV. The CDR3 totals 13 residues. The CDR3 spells CASGLGRPNEQFF. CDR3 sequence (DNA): TGTGCCAGCGGCCTAGGGCGCCCCAATGAGCAGTTCTTC.

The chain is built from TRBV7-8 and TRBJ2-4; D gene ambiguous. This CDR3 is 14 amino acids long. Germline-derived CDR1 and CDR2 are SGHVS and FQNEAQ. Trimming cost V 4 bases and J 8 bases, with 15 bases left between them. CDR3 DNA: TGTGCCAGCAGCTCGGTATTATTGAGGCACATTCAGTACTTC. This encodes CASSSVLLRHIQYF.

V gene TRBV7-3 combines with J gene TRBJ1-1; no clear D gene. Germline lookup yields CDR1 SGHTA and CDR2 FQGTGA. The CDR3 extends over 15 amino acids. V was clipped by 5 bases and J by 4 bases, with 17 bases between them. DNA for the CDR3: TGTGCCAGCAGCCCACGAGGCCAAGGCGGCACTGAAGCTTTCTTT. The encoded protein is CASSPRGQGGTEAFF.

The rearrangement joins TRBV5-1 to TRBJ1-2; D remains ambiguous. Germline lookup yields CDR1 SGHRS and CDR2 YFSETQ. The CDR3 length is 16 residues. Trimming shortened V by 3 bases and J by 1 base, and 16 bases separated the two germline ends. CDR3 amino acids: CASSSRTESLNYGYTF. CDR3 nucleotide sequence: TGCGCCAGCAGCTCGCGGACCGAGTCTCTTAACTATGGCTACACCTTC. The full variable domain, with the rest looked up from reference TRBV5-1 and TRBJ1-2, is KAGVTQTPRYLIKTRGQQVTLSCSPISGHRSVSWYQQTPGQGLQFLFEYFSETQRNKGNFPGRFSGRQFSNSRSEMNVSTLELGDSALYLCASSSRTESLNYGYTFGSGTRLTVV.

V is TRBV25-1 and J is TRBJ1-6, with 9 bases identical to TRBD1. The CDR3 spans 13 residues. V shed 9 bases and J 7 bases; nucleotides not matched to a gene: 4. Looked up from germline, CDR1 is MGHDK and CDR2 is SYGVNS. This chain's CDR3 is CASTGTGNSPLHF. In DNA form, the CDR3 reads TGTGCCAGTACCGGGACAGGGAATTCACCCCTCCACTTT. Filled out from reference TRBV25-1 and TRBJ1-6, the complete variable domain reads EADIYQTPRYLVIGTGKKITLECSQTMGHDKMYWYQQDPGMELHLIHYSYGVNSTEKGDLSSESTVSRIRTEHFPLTLESARPSHTSQYLCASTGTGNSPLHFGNGTRLTVT.

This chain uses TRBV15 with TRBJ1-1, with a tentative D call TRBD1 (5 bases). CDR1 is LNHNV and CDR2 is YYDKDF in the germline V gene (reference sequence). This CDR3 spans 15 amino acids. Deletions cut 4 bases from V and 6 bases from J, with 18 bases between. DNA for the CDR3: TGTGCCACCAGCACCCAGGGACTGGGCGGCGCTGAAGCTTTCTTT. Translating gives CATSTQGLGGAEAFF.

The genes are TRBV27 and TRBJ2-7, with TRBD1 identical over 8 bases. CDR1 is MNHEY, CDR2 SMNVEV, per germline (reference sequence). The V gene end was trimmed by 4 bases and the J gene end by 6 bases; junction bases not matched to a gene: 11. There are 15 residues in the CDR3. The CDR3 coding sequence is TGTGCCAGCAGTTCCTGGGGACAGGTCGGCTTCGAGCAGTACTTC. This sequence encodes CASSSWGQVGFEQYF.

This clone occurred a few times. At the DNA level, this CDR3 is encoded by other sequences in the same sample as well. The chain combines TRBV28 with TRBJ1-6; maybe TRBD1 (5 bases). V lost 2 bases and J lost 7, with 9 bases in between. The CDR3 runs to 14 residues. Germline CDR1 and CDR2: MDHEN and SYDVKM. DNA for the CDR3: TGTGCCAGCAGTTTAAGGGGAGAGAATTCACCCCTCCACTTT. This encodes CASSLRGENSPLHF.

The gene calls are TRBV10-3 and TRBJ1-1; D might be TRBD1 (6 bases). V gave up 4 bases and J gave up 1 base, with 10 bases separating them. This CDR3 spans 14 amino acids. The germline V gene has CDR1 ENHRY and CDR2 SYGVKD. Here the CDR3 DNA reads TGTGCCATCAGTGGCCGACAGGAGAACACTGAAGCTTTCTTT. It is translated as CAISGRQENTEAFF.

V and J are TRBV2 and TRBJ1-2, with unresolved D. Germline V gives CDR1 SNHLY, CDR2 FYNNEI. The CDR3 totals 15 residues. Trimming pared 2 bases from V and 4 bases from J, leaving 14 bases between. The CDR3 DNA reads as TGTGCCAGCAGTGAAAAACGGACTGCCCCCTATGGCTACACCTTC. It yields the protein CASSEKRTAPYGYTF.

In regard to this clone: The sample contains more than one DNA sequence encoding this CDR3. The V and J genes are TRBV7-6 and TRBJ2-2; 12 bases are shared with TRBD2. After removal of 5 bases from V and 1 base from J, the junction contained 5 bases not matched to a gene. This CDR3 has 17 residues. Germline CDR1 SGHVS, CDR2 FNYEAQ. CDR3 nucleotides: TGTGCCAGCAGCGCCCAACTAGCGGGAGGGAACACCGGGGAGCTGTTTTTT. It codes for CASSAQLAGGNTGELFF.

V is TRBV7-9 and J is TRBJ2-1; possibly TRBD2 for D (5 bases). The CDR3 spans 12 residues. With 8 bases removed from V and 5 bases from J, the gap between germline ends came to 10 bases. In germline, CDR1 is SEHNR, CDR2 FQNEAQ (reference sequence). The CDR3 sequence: CASGGGNNEQFF. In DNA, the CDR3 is TGTGCCAGCGGAGGTGGGAACAATGAGCAGTTCTTC.

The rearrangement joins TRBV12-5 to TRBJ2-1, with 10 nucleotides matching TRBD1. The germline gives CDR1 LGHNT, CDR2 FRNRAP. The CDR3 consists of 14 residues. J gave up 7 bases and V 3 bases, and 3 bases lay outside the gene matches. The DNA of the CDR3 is TGTGCTAGTGGTTTTTCGGGACAGGGGAATGAGCAGTTCTTC. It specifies CASGFSGQGNEQFF.

In nucleotides, the CDR3 is TGTGCCAGCAGCTCAGGGTACCGGACAGGGGGGAGTGAGCAGTTCTTC. Translated, it gives CASSSGYRTGGSEQFF. The V and J genes are TRBV11-2 and TRBJ2-1; TRBD1 aligns across 10 bases. Germline V lookup: CDR1 SGHAT, CDR2 FQNNGV. With 4 bases clipped from V and 9 bases from J, the junction kept 12 bases outside the gene matches. This CDR3 is built from 16 residues.

CDR3 region: CASRSGGTGELFF. The CDR3 DNA reads as TGTGCCAGCAGGTCCGGTGGCACCGGGGAGCTGTTTTTT. The rearrangement joins TRBV14 to TRBJ2-2; D not resolved. CDR3 length: 13 amino acids. Trimming took off 6 bases at V and 4 bases at J, with 9 bases between the two ends. Germline CDR1 and CDR2: SGHDN and FVKESK.

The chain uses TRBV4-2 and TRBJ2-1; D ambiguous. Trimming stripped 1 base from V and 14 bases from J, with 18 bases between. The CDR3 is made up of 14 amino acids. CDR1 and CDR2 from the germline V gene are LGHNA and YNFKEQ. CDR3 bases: TGTGCCAGCAGCCAAGTAAATTTGACTCCCGAGAAGTTCTTC. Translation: CASSQVNLTPEKFF.

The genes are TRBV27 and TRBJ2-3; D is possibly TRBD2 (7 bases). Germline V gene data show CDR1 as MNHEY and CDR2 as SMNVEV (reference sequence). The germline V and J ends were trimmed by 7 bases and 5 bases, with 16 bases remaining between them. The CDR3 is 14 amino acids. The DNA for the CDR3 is TGTGCCAGCACCTATGGGGGGGCCTTAGATACGCAGTATTTT. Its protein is CASTYGGALDTQYF.

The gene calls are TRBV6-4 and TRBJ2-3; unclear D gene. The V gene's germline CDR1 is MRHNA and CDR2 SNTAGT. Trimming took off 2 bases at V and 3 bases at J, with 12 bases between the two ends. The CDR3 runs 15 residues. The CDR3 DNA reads TGTGCCAGCAGTGACATCCAGAGAGTAACAGATACGCAGTATTTT. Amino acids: CASSDIQRVTDTQYF.

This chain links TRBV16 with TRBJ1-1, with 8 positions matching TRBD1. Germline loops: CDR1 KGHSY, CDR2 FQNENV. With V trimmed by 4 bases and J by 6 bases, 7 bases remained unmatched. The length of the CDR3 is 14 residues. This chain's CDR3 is CASSRMGQVPEAFF. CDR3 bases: TGTGCCAGCAGCCGCATGGGACAGGTTCCTGAAGCTTTCTTT.

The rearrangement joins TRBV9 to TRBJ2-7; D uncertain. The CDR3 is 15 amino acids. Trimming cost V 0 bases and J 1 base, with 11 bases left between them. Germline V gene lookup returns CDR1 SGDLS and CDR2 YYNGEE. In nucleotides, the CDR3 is TGTGCCAGCAGCGTAGATACTTTCGGGTCCTACGAGCAGTACTTC. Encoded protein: CASSVDTFGSYEQYF.

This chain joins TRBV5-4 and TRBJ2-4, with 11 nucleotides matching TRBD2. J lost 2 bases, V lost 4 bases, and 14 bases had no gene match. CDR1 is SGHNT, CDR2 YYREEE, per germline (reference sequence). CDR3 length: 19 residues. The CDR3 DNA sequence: TGTGCCAGCAGCACGAGCACTAGCGGGAGTTACGGTACCAAAAACATTCAGTACTTC. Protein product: CASSTSTSGSYGTKNIQYF. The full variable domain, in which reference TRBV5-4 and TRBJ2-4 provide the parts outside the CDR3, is ETGVTQSPTHLIKTRGQQVTLRCSSQSGHNTVSWYQQALGQGPQFIFQYYREEENGRGNFPPRFSGLQFPNYSSELNVNALELDDSALYLCASSTSTSGSYGTKNIQYFGAGTRLSVL.

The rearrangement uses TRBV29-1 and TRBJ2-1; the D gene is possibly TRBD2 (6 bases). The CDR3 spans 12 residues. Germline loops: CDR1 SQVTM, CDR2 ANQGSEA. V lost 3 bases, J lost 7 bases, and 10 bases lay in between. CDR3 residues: CSVDRRGNEQFF. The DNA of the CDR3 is TGCAGCGTTGATAGGAGGGGTAATGAGCAGTTCTTC.

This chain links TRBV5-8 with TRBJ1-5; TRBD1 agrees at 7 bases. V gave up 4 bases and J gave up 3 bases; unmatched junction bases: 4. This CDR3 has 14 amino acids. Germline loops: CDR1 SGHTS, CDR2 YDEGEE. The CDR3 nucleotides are TGTGCCAGCAGCCATGGGACAGACAATCAGCCCCAGCATTTT. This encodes CASSHGTDNQPQHF. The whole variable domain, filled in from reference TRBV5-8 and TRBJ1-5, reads EAGVTQSPTHLIKTRGQQATLRCSPISGHTSVYWYQQALGLGLQFLLWYDEGEERNRGNFPPRFSGRQFPNYSSELNVNALELEDSALYLCASSHGTDNQPQHFGDGTRLSIL.

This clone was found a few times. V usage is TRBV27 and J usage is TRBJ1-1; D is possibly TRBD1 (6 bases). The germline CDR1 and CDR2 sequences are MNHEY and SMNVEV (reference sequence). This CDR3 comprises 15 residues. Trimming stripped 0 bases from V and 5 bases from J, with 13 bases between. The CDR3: CASSLSRQGHTEAFF. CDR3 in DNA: TGTGCCAGCAGTTTATCAAGGCAGGGGCATACTGAAGCTTTCTTT.